The next 14 T cell receptor beta chains were all read from a single sample in a study of tumor-infiltrating lymphocytes in primary liver carcinoma. Investigators took RNA and DNA out together from 20-30 mg of unsorted bulk tissue. Making TCR beta cDNA involved approximately 0.5 ug total RNA and a constant-region primer. Amplification in three nested multiplex PCR rounds with slightly modified ARM-PCR gave rise to TCR beta libraries. Two initial PCR rounds of roughly 10 cycles each paired TRBV1-TRBV30 forward primers with a C-beta reverse primer. TCRdb itself ran the multiplex PCR reads through MiXCR, one entry per CDR3 protein. In the table there are approximately 76,000 distinct CDR3 sequences, about 64% of which are singletons. Material for sequencing was liver tumor tissue from sampling region 4. Subset noted: tumor region T4, right-lateral pole. The source is a woman aged 55 to 70 with primary liver carcinoma and hepatitis B virus infection.

Of note for this clonotype: A read error is possible here, since a much larger clone lies one base away. The rearrangement links TRBV30 to TRBJ1-4; no clear D gene. The CDR3 runs 13 residues. V lost 2 bases, J lost 7 bases, and 11 bases lay in between. Germline lookup yields CDR1 GTSNPN and CDR2 SVGIG (reference sequence). The CDR3 DNA reads TGTGCCTGGAGTCCTAAGACCGGTGAAAAACTGTTTTTT. Translating gives CAWSPKTGEKLFF. The entire variable domain, with the rest obtained from reference TRBV30 and TRBJ1-4, is as follows: SQTIHQWPATLVQPVGSPLSLECTVEGTSNPNLYWYRQAAGRGLQLLFYSVGIGQISSEVPQNLSASRPQDRQFILSSKKLLLSDSGFYLCAWSPKTGEKLFFGSGTQLSVL.

The sample holds one count of this clonotype. Being one base from a much bigger clone, this may be a read error. The V and J genes are TRBV28 and TRBJ2-3; D gene ambiguous. With 3 bases removed from V and 4 bases from J, the gap between germline ends came to 20 bases. This CDR3 comprises 17 residues. The V gene's germline CDR1 is MDHEN and CDR2 SYDVKM. The DNA of the CDR3 is TGTGCCAGCAGTTTCCTAAGCTTAAAGGTGGTCCCAGATACGCAGTATTTT. Its protein is CASSFLSLKVVPDTQYF.

The chain combines TRBV12-3 or TRBV12-4 with TRBJ1-1, with D hard to call. With 5 bases removed from V and 5 bases from J, the gap between germline ends came to 12 bases. The CDR3 totals 13 residues. CDR3 nucleotides: TGTGCCAGCAGTCCCCAGACGGGGACTGAAGCTTTCTTT. It specifies CASSPQTGTEAFF.

To note about this clonotype: An end of the junction does not agree with germline; a read error may underlie this. The chain joins TRBV29-1 to TRBJ1-2; D not certain. The length of the CDR3 is 13 residues. Germline values: CDR1 SQVTM, CDR2 ANQGSEA. This CDR3 is CSVVKRTAHGYAF. The CDR3 DNA sequence: TGCAGCGTTGTGAAGAGGACCGCTCATGGCTACGCCTTC.

As concerns this clonotype: Without the conserved terminal phenylalanine or tryptophan, this CDR3 likely stems from a read error. The rearrangement links TRBV11-3 to TRBJ2-1; D is unclear. The CDR3 totals 14 residues. Germline CDR1 and CDR2: SGHNT and YENEEA. The CDR3 loop is CAGSSQSSYNKQFL. CDR3 coding DNA: TGTGCCGGCAGCTCCCAGAGCTCCTACAATAAGCAGTTCCTC.

Note on this clonotype: A junction end diverges from the germline sequence, so it may reflect a read error. The genes are TRBV29-1 and TRBJ1-1, with D perhaps matching TRBD1 (5 bases). The germline CDR1 and CDR2 sequences are SQVTM and ANQGSEA. CDR3 length equals 16 residues. CDR3 DNA: TGCAGCATTGGGAACCGGCAGGGTGGGTATCGACCTGAAGCTATCTTT. This gives the protein CSIGNRQGGYRPEAIF.

This clonotype has at least ten counts. V is TRBV12-3 or TRBV12-4 and J is TRBJ1-4, with TRBD1 identical over 9 bases. The CDR3 runs 15 residues. V was clipped by 6 bases and J by 2 bases; unmatched bases: 4. The CDR3 reads CASSPGQGTNEKLFF. The CDR3 DNA sequence: TGTGCCAGCAGCCCGGGACAGGGTACTAATGAAAAACTGTTTTTT.

Comment on this clonotype: A clone one base away is much larger, so this may be a read error. The chain is built from TRBV7-6 and TRBJ2-5, with unresolved D. Trimming pared 1 base from V and 9 bases from J, leaving 9 bases between. CDR1 is SGHVS, CDR2 FNYEAQ, per germline. The CDR3 totals 12 residues. The CDR3 DNA sequence: TGTGCCAGCAGCTTAGAGGCAAGGGCCCAGTACTTC. Its protein is CASSLEARAQYF.

The sample holds one count of this clonotype. Sequence at one end of the junction differs from germline and may be a read error. The genes are TRBV4-1 and TRBJ2-7, with 7 nucleotides matching TRBD1. The germline V gene has CDR1 MGHRA and CDR2 YSYEKL. The CDR3 loop spans 16 amino acids. The CDR3 sequence: CASNQAIDREAYEQYF. Written as DNA, the CDR3 is TGCGCCAGCAACCAAGCAATAGACAGGGAAGCCTACGAGCAGTACTTC.

As to this clonotype: In this CDR3 the conserved last residue, phenylalanine or tryptophan, is missing, so a read error is likely. The DNA is omitted, as the CDR3 cannot be located on it reliably, and the CDR3 follows TCRdb's listing. The rearrangement links TRBV11-3 to TRBJ2-2; the D segment call TRBD1 is taken from the table without a DNA check. Germline lookup yields CDR1 SGHNT and CDR2 YENEEA. From its first to its last residue, the CDR3 has 14 amino acids. CDR3 protein: CARSLAGDTGELFL.

Ten or more counts support this clonotype. The rearrangement joins TRBV6-6 to TRBJ2-2; D could derive from TRBD1 or TRBD2 (6 bases each). The germline gives CDR1 MNHNY, CDR2 SVGAGI (reference sequence). The V gene lost 0 bases and the J gene lost 6 bases, with 11 bases spanning the gap. The CDR3 contains 15 residues. This CDR3 is CASSYSGGVAGELFF. CDR3 DNA: TGTGCCAGCAGTTACTCCGGGGGCGTAGCCGGGGAGCTGTTTTTT.

The chain recombines TRBV29-1 with TRBJ2-1, with 10 bases matching TRBD1. In germline, CDR1 is SQVTM, CDR2 ANQGSEA. This CDR3 is built from 17 residues. V lost 0 bases to trimming and J lost 4 bases; unmatched junction nucleotides: 9. The CDR3, as DNA: TGCAGCGTTGAAGATTCGGGCGGGACAGGGGCATACAATGAGCAGTTCTTC. As protein: CSVEDSGGTGAYNEQFF.

This clonotype has more than one count but fewer than ten. A much larger clone lies one base from this, so it may be a read error. The rearrangement joins TRBV28 to TRBJ1-2; possibly TRBD1 for D (5 bases). Germline CDR1 is MDHEN and CDR2 is SYDVKM. Trimming left V 5 bases short and J 10 bases short, with 17 bases between. The CDR3 length is 13 residues. CDR3 DNA sequence: TGTGCCAGCAGTCGCACAGGTGTCGATGACTACACCTTC. Amino acid sequence: CASSRTGVDDYTF.

Of note for this clonotype: This CDR3 is missing its conserved last phenylalanine or tryptophan, likely due to a read error. This chain joins TRBV29-1 and TRBJ2-7; 11 bases match TRBD1. Germline CDR1 SQVTM, CDR2 ANQGSEA. This CDR3 has 13 amino acids. This chain's CDR3 is CSDRTGGEYEQYL. Here the CDR3 DNA reads TGCAGTGATAGGACAGGGGGCGAATACGAGCAGTACCTC.